This T cell receptor (beta chain) was sequenced for a study of shared clonotypes between healthy human individuals. As defined, naive CD8 cells were CD45RO-negative and positively selected for CCR7, with terminally differentiated effector memory CD45RA+ cells excluded. CDR1 is MNHNY and CDR2 is SVGAGI in the germline V gene (reference sequence). This CDR3 spans 13 amino acids. V lost 0 bases to trimming and J lost 7 bases, with 10 bases between them. Here immunoSEQ multiplex PCR was the method, and the copy in TCRdb shows in-frame clones only, minus some. The sample includes about 2.2 million clones, just under 95% of them seen just once.

This TCR was recovered from a man aged 18 to 30 in good health. Some clones in this sample may be carry-over from other donors' samples. The rearrangement links TRBV6-6 to TRBJ2-7; D gene ambiguous. Material: naive CD8+ T cells from PBMCs. CDR3 region: CASSYSYRVEQYF. CDR3 DNA sequence: TGTGCCAGCAGTTACTCGTATCGGGTTGAGCAGTACTTC.